The rows below give T cell receptor beta chains drawn from one sample of a study of Ad26.COV2.S vaccination and SARS-CoV-2 variants. The data were produced by immunoSEQ multiplex PCR, yet TCRdb's version contains in-frame clones alone and is incomplete. The table lists more than 85,000 clones, around three quarters of them singletons. The source was peripheral blood, collected after recovery from COVID-19. These receptors originate from a human donor who had recovered from COVID-19. Each CDR3 is given with its conserved first and last residue. The order of the fields is CDR3 protein, CDR3 DNA, D gene, V gene, J gene, clone size. A D gene is named only where the DNA matches it firmly. Expanded clones get a size class; other rows say once, few or many, or leave the size out.

cdr3_aa: CASSYSVLQETQYF; cdr3_nt: TGTGCCAGCAGTTACTCGGTGCTCCAAGAGACCCAGTACTTC; d_call: NA; v_call: TRBV6-2/TRBV6-3; j_call: TRBJ2-5; clone_size: NA
cdr3_aa: CASRRSGGVPGELFF; cdr3_nt: TGTGCCAGCAGGCGTAGCGGGGGCGTTCCGGGGGAGCTGTTTTTT; d_call: TRBD2; v_call: TRBV6-5; j_call: TRBJ2-2; clone_size: NA
cdr3_aa: CASSQWEDRASYEQYF; cdr3_nt: TGTGCCAGCAGCCAGTGGGAGGACAGGGCGTCCTACGAGCAGTACTTC; d_call: TRBD1; v_call: TRBV7-9; j_call: TRBJ2-7; clone_size: NA
cdr3_aa: CSAGTSFSADTQYF; cdr3_nt: TGCAGCGCCGGGACTAGCTTTTCTGCAGATACGCAGTATTTT; d_call: TRBD2; v_call: TRBV29-1; j_call: TRBJ2-3; clone_size: NA
cdr3_aa: CASSRQGAVGGNQPQHF; cdr3_nt: TGTGCCAGCAGCCGACAGGGGGCGGTTGGAGGCAATCAGCCCCAGCATTTT; d_call: TRBD1; v_call: TRBV4-2; j_call: TRBJ1-5; clone_size: NA
cdr3_aa: CASSPLGTGRTEAFF; cdr3_nt: TGTGCCAGCAGCCCTCTGGGGACAGGACGTACTGAAGCTTTCTTT; d_call: TRBD1; v_call: TRBV14; j_call: TRBJ1-1; clone_size: NA
cdr3_aa: CASSFGTGNSPLHF; cdr3_nt: TGTGCCAGCAGCTTCGGGACAGGGAATTCACCCCTCCACTTT; d_call: TRBD1; v_call: TRBV7-2; j_call: TRBJ1-6; clone_size: once
cdr3_aa: CASSISYQPQHF; cdr3_nt: TGTGCCAGTAGTATCAGCTATCAGCCCCAGCATTTT; d_call: NA; v_call: TRBV19; j_call: TRBJ1-5; clone_size: NA
cdr3_aa: CNVGEVDYGYTF; cdr3_nt: TGCAACGTGGGGGAGGTGGACTATGGCTACACCTTC; d_call: NA; v_call: TRBV29-1; j_call: TRBJ1-2; clone_size: NA
cdr3_aa: CASSVQTDQAEAFF; cdr3_nt: TGTGCCAGCAGCGTCCAGACAGACCAGGCTGAAGCTTTCTTT; d_call: NA; v_call: TRBV9; j_call: TRBJ1-1; clone_size: NA
cdr3_aa: CASSLSGGYKETQYF; cdr3_nt: TGTGCCAGCAGCTTGAGTGGAGGGTACAAAGAGACCCAGTACTTC; d_call: NA; v_call: TRBV5-6; j_call: TRBJ2-5; clone_size: NA
cdr3_aa: CASSVVEGGGILGYTF; cdr3_nt: TGTGCCAGCAGCGTAGTAGAAGGGGGCGGTATACTTGGCTACACCTTC; d_call: TRBD1; v_call: TRBV9; j_call: TRBJ1-2; clone_size: NA
cdr3_aa: CASNRQLWEKLFF; cdr3_nt: TGTGCCAGCAACAGACAGTTGTGGGAAAAACTGTTTTTT; d_call: NA; v_call: TRBV6-4; j_call: TRBJ1-4; clone_size: NA
cdr3_aa: CASSLYSTWGYTF; cdr3_nt: TGTGCCAGCAGCCTCTATTCGACCTGGGGCTACACCTTC; d_call: NA; v_call: TRBV6-5; j_call: TRBJ1-2; clone_size: NA
cdr3_aa: CASSLQGGNQPQHF; cdr3_nt: TGTGCCAGCAGCCTTCAGGGAGGCAATCAGCCCCAGCATTTT; d_call: NA; v_call: TRBV4-2; j_call: TRBJ1-5; clone_size: NA
cdr3_aa: CASSPRDSPFSSYNSPLHF; cdr3_nt: TGTGCCAGCAGCCCAAGGGACAGCCCTTTTAGCTCCTATAATTCACCCCTCCACTTT; d_call: TRBD1; v_call: TRBV9; j_call: TRBJ1-6; clone_size: NA
cdr3_aa: CSDQRGVSDTQYF; cdr3_nt: TGCAGCGACCAACGGGGGGTTTCAGATACGCAGTATTTT; d_call: TRBD2; v_call: TRBV29-1; j_call: TRBJ2-3; clone_size: NA
cdr3_aa: CASSEAPGAQETQYF; cdr3_nt: TGTGCCAGCAGTGAAGCCCCCGGGGCCCAAGAGACCCAGTACTTC; d_call: NA; v_call: TRBV6-1; j_call: TRBJ2-5; clone_size: NA
cdr3_aa: CASSWQSETQYF; cdr3_nt: TGTGCCAGCAGTTGGCAGTCAGAGACCCAGTACTTC; d_call: NA; v_call: TRBV6-2/TRBV6-3; j_call: TRBJ2-5; clone_size: few
cdr3_aa: CASRKPGQVINYGYTF; cdr3_nt: TGTGCCAGCAGAAAACCGGGACAGGTCATTAACTATGGCTACACCTTC; d_call: TRBD1; v_call: TRBV5-6; j_call: TRBJ1-2; clone_size: NA
cdr3_aa: CASSQRAGPSNQPQHF; cdr3_nt: TGTGCCAGCAGCCAAAGGGCGGGCCCGAGCAATCAGCCCCAGCATTTT; d_call: NA; v_call: TRBV3-1/TRBV3-2; j_call: TRBJ1-5; clone_size: NA
cdr3_aa: CASSLSGGLQETQYF; cdr3_nt: TGCGCCAGCAGCTTGAGCGGGGGCCTCCAAGAGACCCAGTACTTC; d_call: TRBD2; v_call: TRBV5-1; j_call: TRBJ2-5; clone_size: NA
cdr3_aa: CASSYVASGNNEQFF; cdr3_nt: TGTGCCAGCAGTTATGTCGCTAGCGGCAACAATGAGCAGTTCTTC; d_call: TRBD2; v_call: TRBV6-2/TRBV6-3; j_call: TRBJ2-1; clone_size: NA
cdr3_aa: CASSARTDQPQHF; cdr3_nt: TGTGCCAGCAGCGCGAGGACAGATCAGCCCCAGCATTTT; d_call: NA; v_call: TRBV7-2; j_call: TRBJ1-5; clone_size: NA
cdr3_aa: CASFAGDGYTF; cdr3_nt: TGTGCCAGCTTCGCCGGGGATGGCTACACCTTC; d_call: NA; v_call: TRBV6-5; j_call: TRBJ1-2; clone_size: NA
cdr3_aa: CASSPPTVESPLHF; cdr3_nt: TGTGCCAGCAGCCCCCCGACGGTGGAGTCACCCCTCCACTTT; d_call: NA; v_call: TRBV7-2; j_call: TRBJ1-6; clone_size: few
cdr3_aa: CASSQDPGIGYEQFF; cdr3_nt: TGTGCCAGCAGCCAAGATCCGGGTATAGGCTATGAGCAGTTCTTC; d_call: NA; v_call: TRBV3-1/TRBV3-2; j_call: TRBJ2-1; clone_size: NA
cdr3_aa: CASSKEERSSYNSPLHF; cdr3_nt: TGTGCCAGCAGCAAGGAGGAGAGAAGCTCCTATAATTCACCCCTCCACTTT; d_call: NA; v_call: TRBV3-1/TRBV3-2; j_call: TRBJ1-6; clone_size: NA
cdr3_aa: CASSHRESSYNEQFF; cdr3_nt: TGTGCCAGCAGCCACAGGGAGAGCTCCTACAATGAGCAGTTCTTC; d_call: NA; v_call: TRBV3-1/TRBV3-2; j_call: TRBJ2-1; clone_size: NA
cdr3_aa: CASSENSGILYNEQFF; cdr3_nt: TGTGCCAGCAGTGAAAATTCAGGTATCTTATACAATGAGCAGTTCTTC; d_call: NA; v_call: TRBV6-1; j_call: TRBJ2-1; clone_size: NA
cdr3_aa: CASRHVSDRSPGEQYF; cdr3_nt: TGTGCCAGCAGACACGTCTCGGACAGATCTCCGGGGGAGCAGTACTTC; d_call: NA; v_call: TRBV6-6; j_call: TRBJ2-7; clone_size: NA
cdr3_aa: CASSQGLAGNPDTQYF; cdr3_nt: TGCGCCAGCAGCCAAGGACTAGCGGGTAACCCAGATACGCAGTATTTT; d_call: TRBD2; v_call: TRBV4-1; j_call: TRBJ2-3; clone_size: NA
cdr3_aa: CASSFLESGDGGYTF; cdr3_nt: TGTGCCAGCAGCTTCCTGGAGTCGGGGGACGGCGGCTACACCTTC; d_call: NA; v_call: TRBV9; j_call: TRBJ1-2; clone_size: once
cdr3_aa: CASSPQGSSGNTIYF; cdr3_nt: TGTGCCAGCAGCCCCCAGGGGAGCTCTGGAAACACCATATATTTT; d_call: NA; v_call: TRBV3-1/TRBV3-2; j_call: TRBJ1-3; clone_size: NA
cdr3_aa: CASSNDRDRVYF; cdr3_nt: TGTGCCAGCAGCAATGACCGGGACAGGGTGTACTTC; d_call: TRBD1; v_call: TRBV28; j_call: TRBJ2-4; clone_size: NA
cdr3_aa: CASSEGQVSYEQYF; cdr3_nt: TGTGCCAGCAGTGAAGGACAGGTCTCCTACGAGCAGTACTTC; d_call: NA; v_call: TRBV2; j_call: TRBJ2-7; clone_size: NA
cdr3_aa: CASSLDSTDTQYF; cdr3_nt: TGTGCCAGCAGCTTGGACAGCACAGATACGCAGTATTTT; d_call: NA; v_call: TRBV5-4; j_call: TRBJ2-3; clone_size: few
cdr3_aa: CASSQSRQGTAGANVLTF; cdr3_nt: TGTGCCAGCAGCCAATCAAGACAGGGAACTGCTGGGGCCAACGTCCTGACTTTC; d_call: TRBD1; v_call: TRBV3-1/TRBV3-2; j_call: TRBJ2-6; clone_size: NA
cdr3_aa: CASSLGGIYNEQFF; cdr3_nt: TGTGCCAGCAGCTTAGGCGGCATCTACAATGAGCAGTTCTTC; d_call: NA; v_call: TRBV11-3; j_call: TRBJ2-1; clone_size: NA
cdr3_aa: CAAQTADGYGYTF; cdr3_nt: TGTGCCGCCCAGACAGCAGATGGCTATGGCTACACCTTC; d_call: NA; v_call: TRBV28; j_call: TRBJ1-2; clone_size: NA
cdr3_aa: CASSQAGAYEQYF; cdr3_nt: TGCGCCAGCAGCCAGGCAGGGGCCTACGAGCAGTACTTC; d_call: NA; v_call: TRBV4-1; j_call: TRBJ2-7; clone_size: NA
cdr3_aa: CASSLEQGSNYGYTF; cdr3_nt: TGCGCCAGCAGCTTGGAACAGGGGAGTAACTATGGCTACACCTTC; d_call: TRBD1; v_call: TRBV5-1; j_call: TRBJ1-2; clone_size: once
cdr3_aa: CASYFRGLGTGELFF; cdr3_nt: TGTGCCAGCTACTTCAGGGGGCTGGGTACCGGGGAGCTGTTTTTT; d_call: TRBD1; v_call: TRBV6-6; j_call: TRBJ2-2; clone_size: NA
cdr3_aa: CSAQQPDTQYF; cdr3_nt: TGCAGCGCCCAACAACCCGATACGCAGTATTTT; d_call: NA; v_call: TRBV29-1; j_call: TRBJ2-3; clone_size: NA
cdr3_aa: CASSQGGTGEYNEQFF; cdr3_nt: TGTGCCAGCAGCCAAGGAGGGACAGGGGAATACAATGAGCAGTTCTTC; d_call: TRBD1; v_call: TRBV11-3; j_call: TRBJ2-1; clone_size: NA
cdr3_aa: CASSRDSYGLMGYTF; cdr3_nt: TGTGCCAGCAGCCGGGACAGTTATGGATTGATGGGCTACACCTTC; d_call: TRBD1; v_call: TRBV7-9; j_call: TRBJ1-2; clone_size: NA
cdr3_aa: CASSPGGQGGRSPLHF; cdr3_nt: TGTGCCAGCTCACCGGGGGGACAGGGAGGTCGATCACCCCTCCACTTT; d_call: TRBD1; v_call: TRBV18; j_call: TRBJ1-6; clone_size: NA
cdr3_aa: CASFSLDGYEQYF; cdr3_nt: TGTGCCAGCTTCAGCTTGGACGGGTACGAGCAGTACTTC; d_call: NA; v_call: TRBV2; j_call: TRBJ2-7; clone_size: NA